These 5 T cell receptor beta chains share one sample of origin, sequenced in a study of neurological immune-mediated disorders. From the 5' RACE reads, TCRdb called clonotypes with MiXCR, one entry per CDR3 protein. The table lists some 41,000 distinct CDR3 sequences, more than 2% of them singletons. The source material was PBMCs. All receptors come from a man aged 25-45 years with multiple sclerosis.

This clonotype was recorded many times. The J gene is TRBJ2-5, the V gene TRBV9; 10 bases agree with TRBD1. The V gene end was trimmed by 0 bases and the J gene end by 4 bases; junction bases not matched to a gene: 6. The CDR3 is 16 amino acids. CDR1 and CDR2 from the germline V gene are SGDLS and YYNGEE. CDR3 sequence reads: CASSVEGGQGVETQYF. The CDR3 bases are TGTGCCAGCAGCGTAGAAGGAGGACAGGGGGTAGAGACCCAGTACTTC.

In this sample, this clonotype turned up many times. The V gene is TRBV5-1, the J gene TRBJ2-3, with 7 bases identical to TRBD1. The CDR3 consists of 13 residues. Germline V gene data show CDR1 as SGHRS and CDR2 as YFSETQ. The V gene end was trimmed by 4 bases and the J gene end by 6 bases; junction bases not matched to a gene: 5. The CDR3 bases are TGCGCCAGCAGCGTGACAGGGACGGATACGCAGTATTTT. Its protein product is CASSVTGTDTQYF.

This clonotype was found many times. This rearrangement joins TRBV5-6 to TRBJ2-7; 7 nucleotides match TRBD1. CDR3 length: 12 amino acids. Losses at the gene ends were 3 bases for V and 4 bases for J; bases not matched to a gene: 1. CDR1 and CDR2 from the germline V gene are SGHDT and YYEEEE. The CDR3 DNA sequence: TGTGCCAGCAGCTGGGACAGTTACGAGCAGTACTTC. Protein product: CASSWDSYEQYF.

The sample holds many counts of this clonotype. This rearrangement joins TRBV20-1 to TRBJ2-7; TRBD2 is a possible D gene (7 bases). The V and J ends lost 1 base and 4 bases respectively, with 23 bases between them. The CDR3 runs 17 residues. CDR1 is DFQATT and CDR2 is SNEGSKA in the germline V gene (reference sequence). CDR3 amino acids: CSARVWGGSTAEYEQYF. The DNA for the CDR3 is TGCAGTGCTAGAGTTTGGGGGGGCTCAACCGCCGAATACGAGCAGTACTTC.

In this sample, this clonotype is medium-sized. This chain's CDR3 is CASSLFAAGGFTYGYTF. The DNA for the CDR3 is TGTGCCAGCAGTTTGTTTGCGGCAGGGGGTTTTACCTATGGCTACACCTTC. The chain employs TRBV27 and TRBJ1-2, with TRBD1 matching 7 bases. Germline-derived CDR1 and CDR2 are MNHEY and SMNVEV (reference sequence). V gave up 3 bases and J gave up 4 bases; unmatched junction bases: 14. The CDR3 loop spans 17 amino acids.